This is a list of T cell receptor beta chains from one sample in a study of technical replicates of blood from several donors. TCRdb keeps only in-frame clones here, not all; method: immunoSEQ multiplex PCR. The profile covers 75,000 or so clones, with 85% to 95% appearing a single time and approximately 0.37% taken by the ten largest. Sequencing input: T cells isolated from PBMCs. These receptors were obtained from a human donor in good health. Each CDR3 is given with its conserved first and last residue. Fields, in order: D gene, clone size, J gene, V gene, CDR3 protein, CDR3 DNA. D genes are given only for firm matches. A row's size may be missing; if present it is once, few, many or a size class.

>TRBD2|NA|TRBJ2-7|TRBV7-2
CASSFTSGTYEQYF
TGTGCCAGCAGCTTCACTAGCGGGACCTACGAGCAGTACTTC
>TRBD1|NA|TRBJ2-1|TRBV29-1
CSVEGQGDEQFF
TGCAGCGTTGAGGGACAGGGCGATGAGCAGTTCTTC
>TRBD2|NA|TRBJ2-7|TRBV9
CASSVGVGSGRREQYF
TGTGCCAGCAGCGTAGGGGTTGGTAGCGGGAGGCGCGAGCAGTACTTC
>TRBD2|NA|TRBJ2-1|TRBV7-9
CASSPRTSGSIDEQFF
TGTGCCAGCAGCCCTCGGACTAGCGGGAGTATTGATGAGCAGTTCTTC
>NA|NA|TRBJ1-2|TRBV30
CAWSVGLGSNYGYTF
TGTGCCTGGAGTGTAGGGCTCGGGAGCAACTATGGCTACACCTTC
>TRBD2|NA|TRBJ2-1|TRBV6-5
CASGRAVEQFF
TGTGCCAGCGGGAGGGCCGTTGAGCAGTTCTTC
>NA|NA|TRBJ1-4|TRBV6-1
CASSVGGQTNEKLFF
TGTGCCAGCAGTGTAGGTGGGCAGACTAATGAAAAACTGTTTTTT
>NA|NA|TRBJ1-1|TRBV5-5
CASSGWDFNTEAFF
TGTGCCAGCAGCGGATGGGACTTTAACACTGAAGCTTTCTTT
>TRBD2|NA|TRBJ2-2|TRBV5-1
CASSFIAGTSGIGELFF
TGCGCCAGCAGCTTTATAGCTGGGACTAGCGGGATTGGGGAGCTGTTTTTT
>TRBD2|NA|TRBJ2-2|TRBV19
CASSIGGTSGSGELFF
TGTGCCAGTAGTATAGGGGGAACTAGCGGGTCCGGGGAGCTGTTTTTT
>NA|NA|TRBJ2-2|TRBV9
CASSVGSGELFF
TGTGCCAGCAGCGTAGGTAGCGGGGAGCTGTTTTTT
>TRBD1|NA|TRBJ2-3|TRBV25-1
CASSYRTGADTQYF
TGTGCCAGCAGCTATAGGACAGGGGCAGATACGCAGTATTTT
>TRBD2|NA|TRBJ2-5|TRBV7-3
CASSSTSAGRGGETQYF
TGTGCCAGCAGCTCCACATCGGCCGGACGGGGAGGGGAGACCCAGTACTTC
>NA|NA|TRBJ2-1|TRBV15
CATSREGAEDEQFF
TGTGCCACCAGCAGAGAAGGGGCAGAGGATGAGCAGTTCTTC
>NA|once|TRBJ2-7|TRBV5-1
CASSNAQGSYEQYF
TGCGCCAGCAGCAATGCCCAGGGCTCCTACGAGCAGTACTTC
>TRBD1|once|TRBJ2-7|TRBV6-1
CASSDPTGTGGGNEQYF
TGTGCCAGCAGTGATCCAACCGGGACAGGGGGCGGAAACGAGCAGTACTTC
>NA|NA|TRBJ2-1|TRBV21-1
CASSNTGGLADYNEQFF
TGTGCCAGCAGCAACACTGGGGGACTAGCGGACTACAATGAGCAGTTCTTC
>NA|once|TRBJ2-7|TRBV30
CAWEVDSYEQYF
TGTGCCTGGGAGGTCGACTCCTACGAGCAGTACTTC
>NA|NA|TRBJ2-5|TRBV28
CASTGGIYQETQYF
TGTGCCAGCACTGGAGGGATTTACCAAGAGACCCAGTACTTC
>NA|NA|TRBJ1-2|TRBV6-5
CASNSGEVEVYGYTF
TGTGCCAGCAATTCCGGAGAAGTCGAAGTATATGGCTACACCTTC
>NA|NA|TRBJ1-5|TRBV12-5
CASGERTSNQPQHF
TGTGCTAGTGGGGAGAGAACAAGCAATCAGCCCCAGCATTTT
>NA|once|TRBJ2-3|TRBV25-1
CASSELRFGSTDTQYF
TGTGCCAGCAGTGAATTGAGGTTTGGGAGCACAGATACGCAGTATTTT
>NA|NA|TRBJ2-7|TRBV4-1
CASSLRISERNEQYF
TGCGCCAGCAGCCTTCGTATCAGCGAAAGGAACGAGCAGTACTTC
>TRBD2|once|TRBJ2-7|TRBV2
CASSGSGGHEQYF
TGTGCCAGCAGTGGGTCGGGAGGGCACGAGCAGTACTTC
>TRBD1|NA|TRBJ1-1|TRBV28
CASSKYRGLGTEAFF
TGTGCCAGCAGTAAGTACAGGGGGCTCGGGACTGAAGCTTTCTTT
>TRBD1|NA|TRBJ2-7|TRBV7-9
CASSETGGSYEQYF
TGTGCCAGCAGCGAGACAGGGGGTAGTTACGAGCAGTACTTC
>TRBD2|NA|TRBJ2-7|TRBV6-5
CASYGAGGSYEQYF
TGTGCCAGCTATGGAGCGGGAGGATCCTACGAGCAGTACTTC
>TRBD2|NA|TRBJ2-3|TRBV11-2
CASSVGTSVPDTQYF
TGTGCCAGCAGCGTAGGGACTAGCGTCCCAGATACGCAGTATTTT
>NA|NA|TRBJ2-7|TRBV19
CASSIEGGSYEQYF
TGTGCCAGTAGTATAGAGGGGGGCTCCTACGAGCAGTACTTC